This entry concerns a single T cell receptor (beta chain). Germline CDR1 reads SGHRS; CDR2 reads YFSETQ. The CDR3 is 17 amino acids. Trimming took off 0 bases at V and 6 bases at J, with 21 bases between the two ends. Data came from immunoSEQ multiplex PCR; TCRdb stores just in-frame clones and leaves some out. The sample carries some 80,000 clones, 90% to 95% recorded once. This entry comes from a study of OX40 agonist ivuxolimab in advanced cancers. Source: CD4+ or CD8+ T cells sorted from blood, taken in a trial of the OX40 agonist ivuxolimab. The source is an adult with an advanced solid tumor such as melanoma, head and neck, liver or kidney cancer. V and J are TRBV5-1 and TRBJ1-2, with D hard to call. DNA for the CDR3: TGCGCCAGCAGCTTGGCCGGTGTGATCAGGAGCCTAGATGGCTACACCTTC. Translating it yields CASSLAGVIRSLDGYTF.